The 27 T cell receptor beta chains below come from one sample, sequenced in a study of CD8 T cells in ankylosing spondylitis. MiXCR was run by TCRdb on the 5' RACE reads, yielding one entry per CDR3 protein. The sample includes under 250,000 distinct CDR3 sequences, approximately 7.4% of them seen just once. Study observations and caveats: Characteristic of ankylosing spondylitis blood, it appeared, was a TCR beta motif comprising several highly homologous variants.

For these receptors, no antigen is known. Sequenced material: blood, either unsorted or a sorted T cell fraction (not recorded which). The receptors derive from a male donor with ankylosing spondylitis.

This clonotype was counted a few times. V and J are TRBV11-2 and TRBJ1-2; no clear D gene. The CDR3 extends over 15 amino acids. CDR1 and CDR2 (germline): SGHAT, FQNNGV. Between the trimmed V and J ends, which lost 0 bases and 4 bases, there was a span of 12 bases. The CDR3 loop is CASSLDREGAYGYTF. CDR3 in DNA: TGTGCCAGCAGCTTAGATCGTGAGGGTGCCTATGGCTACACCTTC.

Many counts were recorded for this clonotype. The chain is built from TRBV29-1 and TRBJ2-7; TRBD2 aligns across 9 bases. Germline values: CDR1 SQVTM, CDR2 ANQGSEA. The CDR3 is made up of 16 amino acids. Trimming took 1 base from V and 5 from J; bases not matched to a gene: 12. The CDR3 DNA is TGCAGCGTTGAAGGAGTGTCTAGCGGGAAGGAAGACGAGCAGTACTTC. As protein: CSVEGVSSGKEDEQYF.

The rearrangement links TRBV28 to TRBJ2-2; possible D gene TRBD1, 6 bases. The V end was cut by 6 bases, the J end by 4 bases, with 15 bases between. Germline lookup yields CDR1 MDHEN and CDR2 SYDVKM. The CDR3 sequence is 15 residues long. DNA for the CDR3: TGTGCCAGCAGAGAGGAGACAGGTCGCACCGGGGAGCTGTTTTTT. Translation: CASREETGRTGELFF.

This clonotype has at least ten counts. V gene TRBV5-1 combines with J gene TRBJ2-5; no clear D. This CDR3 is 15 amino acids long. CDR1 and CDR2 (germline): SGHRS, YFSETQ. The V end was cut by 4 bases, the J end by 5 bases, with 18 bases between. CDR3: CASSRYEAIRETQYF. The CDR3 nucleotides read TGCGCCAGCAGCCGGTACGAGGCGATACGGGAGACCCAGTACTTC.

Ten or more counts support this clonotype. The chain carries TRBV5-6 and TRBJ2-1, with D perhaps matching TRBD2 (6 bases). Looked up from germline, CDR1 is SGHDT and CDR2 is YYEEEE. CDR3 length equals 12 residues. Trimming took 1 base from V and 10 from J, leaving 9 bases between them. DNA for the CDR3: TGTGCCAGCAGCTTGTGGGAGGTGGAGCAGTTCTTC. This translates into CASSLWEVEQFF.

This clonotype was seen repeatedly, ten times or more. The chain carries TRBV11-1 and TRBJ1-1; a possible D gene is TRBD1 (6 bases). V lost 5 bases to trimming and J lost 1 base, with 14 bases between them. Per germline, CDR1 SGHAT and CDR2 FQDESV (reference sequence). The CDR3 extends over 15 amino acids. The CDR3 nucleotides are TGTGCCAGCAGCCCATCCGGGACACCGAACACTGAAGCTTTCTTT. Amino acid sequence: CASSPSGTPNTEAFF.

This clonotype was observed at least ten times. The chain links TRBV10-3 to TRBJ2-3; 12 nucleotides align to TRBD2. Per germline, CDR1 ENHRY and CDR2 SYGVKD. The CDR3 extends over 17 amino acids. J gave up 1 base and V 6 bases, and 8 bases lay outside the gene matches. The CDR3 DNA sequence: TGTGCCATCAGCGCCCTGGGACTAGCGGGTCGCACAGATACGCAGTATTTT. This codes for CAISALGLAGRTDTQYF.

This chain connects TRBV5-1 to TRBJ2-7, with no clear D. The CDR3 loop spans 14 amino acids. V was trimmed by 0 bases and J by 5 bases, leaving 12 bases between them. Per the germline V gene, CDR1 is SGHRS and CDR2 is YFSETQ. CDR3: CASSLGRQKDEQYF. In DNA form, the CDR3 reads TGCGCCAGCAGCTTGGGTCGGCAGAAAGACGAGCAGTACTTC.

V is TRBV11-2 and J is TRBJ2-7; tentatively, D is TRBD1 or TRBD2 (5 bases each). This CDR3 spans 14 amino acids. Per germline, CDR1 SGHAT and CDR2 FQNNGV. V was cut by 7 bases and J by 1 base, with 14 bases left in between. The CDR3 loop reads CASTPQRGSYEQYF. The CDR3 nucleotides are TGTGCCAGCACCCCCCAGAGGGGTTCCTACGAGCAGTACTTC.

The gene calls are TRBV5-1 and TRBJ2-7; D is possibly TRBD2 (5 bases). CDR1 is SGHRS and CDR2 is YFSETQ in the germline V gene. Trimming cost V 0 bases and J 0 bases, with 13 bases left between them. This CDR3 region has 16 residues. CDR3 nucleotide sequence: TGCGCCAGCAGCTTGGCCACGGGGTTCGGCTCCTACGAGCAGTACTTC. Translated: CASSLATGFGSYEQYF. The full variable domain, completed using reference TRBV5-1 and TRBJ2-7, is KAGVTQTPRYLIKTRGQQVTLSCSPISGHRSVSWYQQTPGQGLQFLFEYFSETQRNKGNFPGRFSGRQFSNSRSEMNVSTLELGDSALYLCASSLATGFGSYEQYFGPGTRLTVT.

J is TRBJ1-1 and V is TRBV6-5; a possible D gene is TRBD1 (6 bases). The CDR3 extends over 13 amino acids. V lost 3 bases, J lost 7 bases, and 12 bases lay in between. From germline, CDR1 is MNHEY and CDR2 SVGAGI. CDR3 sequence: CASSYTTGNEAFF. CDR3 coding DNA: TGTGCCAGCAGTTATACGACAGGAAATGAAGCTTTCTTT.

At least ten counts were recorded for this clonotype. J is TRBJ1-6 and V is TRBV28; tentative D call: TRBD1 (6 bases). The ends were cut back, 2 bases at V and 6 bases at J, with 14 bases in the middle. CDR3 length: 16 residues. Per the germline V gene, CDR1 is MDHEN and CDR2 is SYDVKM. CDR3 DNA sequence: TGTGCCAGCAGTTTAGGAAGGGGGATACGTAATTCACCCCTCCACTTT. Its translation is CASSLGRGIRNSPLHF.

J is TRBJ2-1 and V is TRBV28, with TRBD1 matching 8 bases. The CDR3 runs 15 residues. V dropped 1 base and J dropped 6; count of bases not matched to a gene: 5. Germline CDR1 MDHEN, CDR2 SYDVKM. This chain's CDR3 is CASSLSSDRVNEQFF. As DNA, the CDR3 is TGTGCCAGCAGTTTATCATCGGACAGGGTCAATGAGCAGTTCTTC.

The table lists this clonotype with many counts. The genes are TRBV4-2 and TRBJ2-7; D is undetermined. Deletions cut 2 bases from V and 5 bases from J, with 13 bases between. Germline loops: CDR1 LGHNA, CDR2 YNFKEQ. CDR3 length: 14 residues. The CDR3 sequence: CASSQSQLRHEQYF. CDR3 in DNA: TGTGCCAGCAGCCAATCTCAATTACGACACGAGCAGTACTTC.

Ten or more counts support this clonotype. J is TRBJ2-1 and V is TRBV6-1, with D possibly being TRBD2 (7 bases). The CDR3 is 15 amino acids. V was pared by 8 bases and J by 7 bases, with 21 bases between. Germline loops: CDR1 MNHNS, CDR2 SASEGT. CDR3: CASRLGGALLNEQFF. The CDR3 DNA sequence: TGTGCCAGCCGGCTAGGGGGGGCCTTGTTGAATGAGCAGTTCTTC.

Here the CDR3 reads CASSTTAHYEQYF. The CDR3 nucleotides read TGTGCCAGCAGCACAACGGCCCACTACGAGCAGTACTTC. The J gene is TRBJ2-7, the V gene TRBV28; D remains ambiguous. In germline, CDR1 is MDHEN, CDR2 SYDVKM. The CDR3 is made up of 13 amino acids. The V end lost 6 bases, the J end lost 3 bases, and 12 bases lay between the germline ends.

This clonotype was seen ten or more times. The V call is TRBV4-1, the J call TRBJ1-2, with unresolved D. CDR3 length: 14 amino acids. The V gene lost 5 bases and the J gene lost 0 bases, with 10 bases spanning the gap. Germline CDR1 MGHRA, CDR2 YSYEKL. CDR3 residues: CASSYSGSNYGYTF. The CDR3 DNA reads TGCGCCAGCAGCTATAGTGGATCTAACTATGGCTACACCTTC.

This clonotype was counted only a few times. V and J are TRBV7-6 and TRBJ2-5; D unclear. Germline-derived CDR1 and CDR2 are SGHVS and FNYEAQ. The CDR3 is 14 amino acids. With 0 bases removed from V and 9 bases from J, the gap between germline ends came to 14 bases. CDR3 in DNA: TGTGCCAGCAGCTTAGCGCCAGGCGATTGGTCCCAGTACTTC. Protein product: CASSLAPGDWSQYF.

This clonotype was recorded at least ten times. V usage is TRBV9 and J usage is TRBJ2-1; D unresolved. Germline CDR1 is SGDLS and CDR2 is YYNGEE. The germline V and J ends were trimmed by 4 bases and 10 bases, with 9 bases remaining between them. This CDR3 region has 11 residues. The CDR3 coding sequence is TGTGCCAGCAGCATAGGTAAAGAGCAGTTCTTC. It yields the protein CASSIGKEQFF.

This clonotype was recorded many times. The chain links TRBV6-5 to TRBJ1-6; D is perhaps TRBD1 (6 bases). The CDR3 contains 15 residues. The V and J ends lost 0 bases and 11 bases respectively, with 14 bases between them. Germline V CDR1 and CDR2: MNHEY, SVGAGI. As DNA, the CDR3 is TGTGCCAGCAGTTACTCGGAACAGGGAAGAACACCCCTCCACTTT. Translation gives CASSYSEQGRTPLHF.

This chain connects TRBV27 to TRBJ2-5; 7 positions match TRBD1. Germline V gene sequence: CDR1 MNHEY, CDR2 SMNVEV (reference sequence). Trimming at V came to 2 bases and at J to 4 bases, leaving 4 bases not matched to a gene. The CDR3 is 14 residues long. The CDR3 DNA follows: TGTGCCAGCAGTTTAGACAGGGAGAGAGAGACCCAGTACTTC. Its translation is CASSLDRERETQYF.

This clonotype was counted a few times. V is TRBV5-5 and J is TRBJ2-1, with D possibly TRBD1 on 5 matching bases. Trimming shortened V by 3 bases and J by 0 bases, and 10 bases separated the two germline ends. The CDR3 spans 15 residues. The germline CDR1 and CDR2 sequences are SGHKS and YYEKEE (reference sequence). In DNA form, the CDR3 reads TGTGCCAGCAGCTCGGACAAGAGCTCCTACAATGAGCAGTTCTTC. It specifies CASSSDKSSYNEQFF.

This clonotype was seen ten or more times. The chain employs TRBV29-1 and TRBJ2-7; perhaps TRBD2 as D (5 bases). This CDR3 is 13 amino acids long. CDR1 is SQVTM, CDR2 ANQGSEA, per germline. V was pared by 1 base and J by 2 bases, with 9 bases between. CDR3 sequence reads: CSVEVGGPYEQYF. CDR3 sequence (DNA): TGCAGCGTTGAAGTAGGCGGGCCCTACGAGCAGTACTTC.

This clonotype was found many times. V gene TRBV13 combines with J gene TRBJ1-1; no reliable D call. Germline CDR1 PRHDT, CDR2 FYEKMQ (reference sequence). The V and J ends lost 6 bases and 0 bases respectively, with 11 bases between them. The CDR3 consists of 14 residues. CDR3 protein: CASRHVDMNTEAFF. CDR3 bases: TGTGCCAGCAGACATGTTGACATGAACACTGAAGCTTTCTTT. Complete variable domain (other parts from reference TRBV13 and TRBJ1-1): AAGVIQSPRHLIKEKRETATLKCYPIPRHDTVYWYQQGPGQDPQFLISFYEKMQSDKGSIPDRFSAQQFSDYHSELNMSSLELGDSALYFCASRHVDMNTEAFFGQGTRLTVV.

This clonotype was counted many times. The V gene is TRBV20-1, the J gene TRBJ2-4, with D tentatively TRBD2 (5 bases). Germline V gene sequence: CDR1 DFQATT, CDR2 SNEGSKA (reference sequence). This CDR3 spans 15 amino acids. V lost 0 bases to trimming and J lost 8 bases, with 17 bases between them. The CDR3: CSARDPATYGDIQYF. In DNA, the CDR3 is TGCAGTGCTAGAGATCCCGCCACATACGGGGACATTCAGTACTTC.

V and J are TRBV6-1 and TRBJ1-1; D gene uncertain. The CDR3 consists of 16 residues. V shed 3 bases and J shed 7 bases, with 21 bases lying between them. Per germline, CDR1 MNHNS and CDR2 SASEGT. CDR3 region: CASSDAIGLAAGEAFF. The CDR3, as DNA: TGTGCCAGCAGTGACGCCATTGGATTGGCCGCAGGTGAAGCTTTCTTT.

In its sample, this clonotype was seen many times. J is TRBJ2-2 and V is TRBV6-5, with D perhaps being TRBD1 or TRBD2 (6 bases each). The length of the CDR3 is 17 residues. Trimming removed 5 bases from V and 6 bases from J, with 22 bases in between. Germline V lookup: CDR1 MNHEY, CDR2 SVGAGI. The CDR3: CASSLQAPGAKAGELFF. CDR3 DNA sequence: TGTGCCAGCAGTCTACAAGCTCCGGGGGCAAAGGCCGGGGAGCTGTTTTTT.